This TCR beta chain was sequenced in a study of cytomegalovirus exposure and HLA in healthy donors. Study background: Early on, a data release was issued that held 80 million or so unique TCRs from HLA-typed donors.

Study results and limitations: The authors listed approximately 150 TCR beta chains as cytomegalovirus-associated.

As for this clone: Its antigen is unidentified.

Regarding donors, all were healthy bone marrow donors. The V segment lost 6 bases and the J segment 6 bases; nucleotides outside the gene matches: 10. The CDR3 is 14 residues long. Germline CDR1 is MNHEY and CDR2 is SVGAGI. PCR involved 60 Vbeta and 13 Jbeta primers. This table comes from immunoSEQ multiplex PCR, and its TCRdb copy is limited to in-frame clones, with some not included. This table has over 75,000 clones, roughly a tenth appearing once. Sequenced: PBMCs. The TCR was taken from a man aged 50-60 years in good health and CMV-seropositive. This chain uses TRBV6-5 with TRBJ2-7; 8 nucleotides align to TRBD2. DNA for the CDR3: TGTGCCAGCAGACTGTTAGCGGGACTCGCCGAGCAGTACTTC. It yields the protein CASRLLAGLAEQYF.